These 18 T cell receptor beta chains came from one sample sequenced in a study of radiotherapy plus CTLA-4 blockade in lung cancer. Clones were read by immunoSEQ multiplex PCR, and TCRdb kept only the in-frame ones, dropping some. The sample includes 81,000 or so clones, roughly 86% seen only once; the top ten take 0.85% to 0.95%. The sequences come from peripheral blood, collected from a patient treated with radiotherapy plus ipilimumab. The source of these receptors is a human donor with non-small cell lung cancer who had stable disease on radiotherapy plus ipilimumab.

CDR3 protein: CASSYSGQGGEQFF. The CDR3, as DNA: TGTGCCAGCAGTTACTCGGGACAAGGGGGTGAGCAGTTCTTC. This chain connects TRBV6-5 to TRBJ2-1; a possible D gene is TRBD1 (6 bases). Germline CDR1 reads MNHEY; CDR2 reads SVGAGI. The CDR3 runs 14 residues. Trimming pared 0 bases from V and 9 bases from J, leaving 12 bases between.

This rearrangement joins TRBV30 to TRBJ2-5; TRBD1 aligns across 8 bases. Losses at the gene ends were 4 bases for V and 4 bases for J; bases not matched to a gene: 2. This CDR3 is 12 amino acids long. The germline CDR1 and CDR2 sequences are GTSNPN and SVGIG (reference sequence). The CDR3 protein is CAWNTGGETQYF. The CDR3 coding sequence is TGTGCCTGGAATACAGGGGGAGAGACCCAGTACTTC.

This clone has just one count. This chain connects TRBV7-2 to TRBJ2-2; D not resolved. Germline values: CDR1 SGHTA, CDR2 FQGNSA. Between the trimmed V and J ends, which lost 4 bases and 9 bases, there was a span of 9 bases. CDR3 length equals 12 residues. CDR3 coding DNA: TGTGCCAGCAGCTACCCGCCGAGGGAGCTGTTTTTT. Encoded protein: CASSYPPRELFF. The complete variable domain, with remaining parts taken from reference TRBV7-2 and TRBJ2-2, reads GAGVSQSPSNKVTEKGKDVELRCDPISGHTALYWYRQSLGQGLEFLIYFQGNSAPDKSGLPSDRFSAERTGGSVSTLTIQRTQQEDSAVYLCASSYPPRELFFGEGSRLTVL.

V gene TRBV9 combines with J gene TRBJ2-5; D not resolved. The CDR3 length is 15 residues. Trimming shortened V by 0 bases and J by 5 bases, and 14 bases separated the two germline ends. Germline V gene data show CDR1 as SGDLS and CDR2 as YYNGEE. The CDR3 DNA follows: TGTGCCAGCAGCGTAGCGGGCCTCGGGTCGGAGACCCAGTACTTC. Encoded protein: CASSVAGLGSETQYF. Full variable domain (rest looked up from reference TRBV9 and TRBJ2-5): DSGVTQTPKHLITATGQRVTLRCSPRSGDLSVYWYQQSLDQGLQFLIQYYNGEERAKGNILERFSAQQFPDLHSELNLSSLELGDSALYFCASSVAGLGSETQYFGPGTRLLVL.

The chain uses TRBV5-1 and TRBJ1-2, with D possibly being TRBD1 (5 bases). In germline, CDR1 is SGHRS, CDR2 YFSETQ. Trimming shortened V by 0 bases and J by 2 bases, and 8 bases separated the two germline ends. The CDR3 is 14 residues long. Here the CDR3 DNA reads TGCGCCAGCAGCTTGGAGGGGTTGAACTATGGCTACACCTTC. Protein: CASSLEGLNYGYTF.

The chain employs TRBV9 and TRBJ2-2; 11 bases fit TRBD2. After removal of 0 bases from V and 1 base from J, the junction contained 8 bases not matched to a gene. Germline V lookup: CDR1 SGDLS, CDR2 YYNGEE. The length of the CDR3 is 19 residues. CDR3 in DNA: TGTGCCAGCAGCGTAGATCTAGCGGGAGGTCTAGTGAACACCGGGGAGCTGTTTTTT. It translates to CASSVDLAGGLVNTGELFF. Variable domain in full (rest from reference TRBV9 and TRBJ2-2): DSGVTQTPKHLITATGQRVTLRCSPRSGDLSVYWYQQSLDQGLQFLIQYYNGEERAKGNILERFSAQQFPDLHSELNLSSLELGDSALYFCASSVDLAGGLVNTGELFFGEGSRLTVL.

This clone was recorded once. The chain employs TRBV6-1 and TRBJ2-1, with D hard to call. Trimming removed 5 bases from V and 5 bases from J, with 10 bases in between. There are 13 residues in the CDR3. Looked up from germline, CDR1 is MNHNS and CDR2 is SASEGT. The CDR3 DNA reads TGTGCCAGCAGTTTGCTTTCGAACAATGAGCAGTTCTTC. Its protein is CASSLLSNNEQFF.

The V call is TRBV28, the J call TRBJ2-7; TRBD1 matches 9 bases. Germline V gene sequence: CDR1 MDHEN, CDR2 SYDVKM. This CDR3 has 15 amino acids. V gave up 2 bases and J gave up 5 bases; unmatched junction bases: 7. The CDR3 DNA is TGTGCCAGCAGTTTAAAGTACAGGGGGCACGACGAGCAGTACTTC. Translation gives CASSLKYRGHDEQYF.

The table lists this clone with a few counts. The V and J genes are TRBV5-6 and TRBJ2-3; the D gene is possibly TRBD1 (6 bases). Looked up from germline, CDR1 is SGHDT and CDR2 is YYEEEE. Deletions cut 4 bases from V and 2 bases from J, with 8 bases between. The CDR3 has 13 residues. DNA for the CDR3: TGTGCCAGCAGCCGGGGACACACAGATACGCAGTATTTT. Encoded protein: CASSRGHTDTQYF.

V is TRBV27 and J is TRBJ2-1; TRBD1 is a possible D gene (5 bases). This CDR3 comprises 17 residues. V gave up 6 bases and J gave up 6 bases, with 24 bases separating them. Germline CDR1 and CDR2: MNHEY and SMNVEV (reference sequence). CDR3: CASRTSRGNFSGNEQFF. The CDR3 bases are TGTGCCAGCAGAACCTCTAGGGGTAACTTCTCGGGCAATGAGCAGTTCTTC.

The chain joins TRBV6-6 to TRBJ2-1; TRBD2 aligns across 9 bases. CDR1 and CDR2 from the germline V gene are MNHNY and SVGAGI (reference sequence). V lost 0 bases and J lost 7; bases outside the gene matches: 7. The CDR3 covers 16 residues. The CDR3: CASSYSAGGLHNEQFF. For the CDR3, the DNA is TGTGCCAGCAGTTACTCAGCGGGGGGCCTTCATAATGAGCAGTTCTTC.

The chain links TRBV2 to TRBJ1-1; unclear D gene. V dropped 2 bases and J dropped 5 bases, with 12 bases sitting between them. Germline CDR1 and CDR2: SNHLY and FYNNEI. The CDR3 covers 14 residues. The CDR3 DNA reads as TGTGCCAGCAGTGAACTATCACATGGGACTGAAGCTTTCTTT. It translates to CASSELSHGTEAFF.

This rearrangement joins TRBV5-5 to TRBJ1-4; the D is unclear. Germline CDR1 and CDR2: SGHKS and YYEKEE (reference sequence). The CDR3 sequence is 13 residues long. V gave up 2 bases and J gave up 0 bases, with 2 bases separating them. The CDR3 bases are TGTGCCAGCAGCTTTGCAACTAATGAAAAACTGTTTTTT. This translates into CASSFATNEKLFF. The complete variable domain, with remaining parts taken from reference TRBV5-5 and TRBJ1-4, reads DAGVTQSPTHLIKTRGQQVTLRCSPISGHKSVSWYQQVLGQGPQFIFQYYEKEERGRGNFPDRFSARQFPNYSSELNVNALLLGDSALYLCASSFATNEKLFFGSGTQLSVL.

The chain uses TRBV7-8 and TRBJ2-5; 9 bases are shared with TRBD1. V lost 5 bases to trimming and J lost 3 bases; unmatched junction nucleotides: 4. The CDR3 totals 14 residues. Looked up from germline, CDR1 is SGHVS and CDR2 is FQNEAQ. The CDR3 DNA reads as TGTGCCAGCAGCGGATGGACAGGGGAAGAGACCCAGTACTTC. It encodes CASSGWTGEETQYF.

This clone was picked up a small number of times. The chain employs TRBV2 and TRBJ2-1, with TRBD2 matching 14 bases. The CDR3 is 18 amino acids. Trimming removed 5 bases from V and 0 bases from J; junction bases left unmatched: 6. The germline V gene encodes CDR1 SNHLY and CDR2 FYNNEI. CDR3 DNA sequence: TGTGCCAGCAGTACCGGGACTAGCGGGGGCCCCTCCTACAATGAGCAGTTCTTC. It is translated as CASSTGTSGGPSYNEQFF.

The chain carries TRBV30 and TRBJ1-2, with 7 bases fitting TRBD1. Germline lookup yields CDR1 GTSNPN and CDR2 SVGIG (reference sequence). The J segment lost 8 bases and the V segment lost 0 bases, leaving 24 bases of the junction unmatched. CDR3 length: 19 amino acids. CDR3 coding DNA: TGTGCCTGGAGTGTACGGGGCCGGGTAGTCAGGGGGACGCCGGTCGGCTACACCTTC. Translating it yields CAWSVRGRVVRGTPVGYTF. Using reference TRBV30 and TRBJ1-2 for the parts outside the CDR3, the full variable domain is SQTIHQWPATLVQPVGSPLSLECTVEGTSNPNLYWYRQAAGRGLQLLFYSVGIGQISSEVPQNLSASRPQDRQFILSSKKLLLSDSGFYLCAWSVRGRVVRGTPVGYTFGSGTRLTVV.

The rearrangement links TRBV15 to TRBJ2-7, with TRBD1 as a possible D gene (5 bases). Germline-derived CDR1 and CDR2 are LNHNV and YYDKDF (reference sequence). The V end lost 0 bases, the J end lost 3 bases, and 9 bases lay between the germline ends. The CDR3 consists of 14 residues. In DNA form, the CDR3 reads TGTGCCACCAGCAGAGAACAGGTTAGCTACGAGCAGTACTTC. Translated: CATSREQVSYEQYF.

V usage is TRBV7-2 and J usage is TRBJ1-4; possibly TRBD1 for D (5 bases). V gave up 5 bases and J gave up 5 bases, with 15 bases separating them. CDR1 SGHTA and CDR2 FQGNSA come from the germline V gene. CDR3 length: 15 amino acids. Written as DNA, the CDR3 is TGTGCCAGCAGCCCGGGGGGGTCGGGAAATGAAAAACTGTTTTTT. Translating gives CASSPGGSGNEKLFF.